A selection of T cell receptor beta chains follows, all from one sample in a study of OX40 agonist ivuxolimab in advanced cancers. The data were produced by immunoSEQ multiplex PCR, yet TCRdb's version contains in-frame clones alone and is incomplete. The repertoire holds 60,000 to 75,000 clones, with roughly 86% as singletons. Sequences were derived from CD4+ or CD8+ T cells sorted from blood, sampled in a trial of the OX40 agonist ivuxolimab. The receptors stem from an adult with an advanced solid tumor such as melanoma, head and neck, liver or kidney cancer. Each CDR3 is given with its conserved first and last residue. The order of the fields is clone size, V gene, D gene, J gene, CDR3 DNA, CDR3 protein. A D gene is named only where the DNA matches it firmly. For some rows the clone size is stated as once, few or many, or as a class when expanded; others skip it.

NA,TRBV9,NA,TRBJ2-1,TGTGCCAGCAGCGCGAGACACCGGGGCGCCTACAATGAGCAGTTCTTC,CASSARHRGAYNEQFF
NA,TRBV18,NA,TRBJ1-1,TGTGCCAGCTCACCAGGGCCGGACACTGAAGCTTTCTTT,CASSPGPDTEAFF
NA,TRBV28,NA,TRBJ1-5,TGTGCCAGCAGCCGGGGGTGGGATCAGCCCCAGCATTTT,CASSRGWDQPQHF
NA,TRBV6-1,NA,TRBJ1-4,TGTGCCAGCAGTGCCTTGGAAGGCGAAAAACTGTTTTTT,CASSALEGEKLFF
NA,TRBV5-6,TRBD1,TRBJ1-1,TGTGCCAGCAGCCGGGACAGGGGAGACACTGAAGCTTTCTTT,CASSRDRGDTEAFF
NA,TRBV11-2,NA,TRBJ1-3,TGTGCCAGCAGCTTGAGGGAGACCTCTGGAAACACCATATATTTT,CASSLRETSGNTIYF
NA,TRBV9,NA,TRBJ2-3,TGTGCCAGCAGCGTAGAAGGTAGCACAGATACGCAGTATTTT,CASSVEGSTDTQYF
NA,TRBV9,NA,TRBJ1-5,TGTGCCAGCAGCGTAGGTGCTGGGGGGGGCGGTCAGCCCCAGCATTTT,CASSVGAGGGGQPQHF
NA,TRBV27,NA,TRBJ1-2,TGTGCCAGCAGTTTTCTGACGGATGTCAACTATGGCTACACCTTC,CASSFLTDVNYGYTF
few,TRBV6-5,TRBD1,TRBJ1-1,TGTGCCAGCAGTATAGGGGGCGGCACTGAAGCTTTCTTT,CASSIGGGTEAFF
NA,TRBV5-1,NA,TRBJ2-7,TGCGCCAGCAGCTCTAGACCTGTCGAGAACTCCTACGAGCAGTACTTC,CASSSRPVENSYEQYF
NA,TRBV5-6,TRBD1,TRBJ2-7,TGTGCCAGCAGCTCGGCCGACAGGGGGAGGTACGAGCAGTACTTC,CASSSADRGRYEQYF